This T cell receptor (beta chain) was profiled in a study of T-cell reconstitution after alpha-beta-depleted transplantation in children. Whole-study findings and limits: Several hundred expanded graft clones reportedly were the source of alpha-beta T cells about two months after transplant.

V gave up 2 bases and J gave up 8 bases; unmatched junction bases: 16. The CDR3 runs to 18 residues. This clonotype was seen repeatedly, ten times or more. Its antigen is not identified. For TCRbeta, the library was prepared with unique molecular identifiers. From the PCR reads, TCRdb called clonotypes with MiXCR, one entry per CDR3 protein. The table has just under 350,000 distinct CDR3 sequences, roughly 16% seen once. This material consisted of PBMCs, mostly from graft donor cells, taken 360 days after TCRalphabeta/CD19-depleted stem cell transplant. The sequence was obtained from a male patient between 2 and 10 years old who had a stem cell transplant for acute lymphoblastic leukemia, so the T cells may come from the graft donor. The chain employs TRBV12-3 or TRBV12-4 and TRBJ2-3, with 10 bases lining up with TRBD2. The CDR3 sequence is CASSLSASGGQRGVTQYF. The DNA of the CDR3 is TGTGCCAGCAGTTTATCGGCTAGCGGGGGTCAAAGGGGAGTTACGCAGTATTTT.